These 24 T cell receptor beta chains were sequenced from one sample in a study of cytomegalovirus exposure and HLA in healthy donors. PCR employed 60 Vbeta and 13 Jbeta primers. The data were produced by immunoSEQ multiplex PCR, yet TCRdb's version contains in-frame clones alone and is incomplete. The sample gives 170,000 or so clones, roughly 78% of which show up once; less than 15% is in the top ten. Sequenced material: PBMCs. The receptors were gathered from a woman aged 45 to 65 in good health and CMV-seropositive.

The genes are TRBV29-1 and TRBJ2-5, with a possible D match to TRBD2 (5 bases). Germline CDR1 and CDR2: SQVTM and ANQGSEA. The length of the CDR3 is 13 residues. V was pared by 1 base and J by 5 bases, with 11 bases between. The CDR3 protein is CSVEGASIETQYF. CDR3 nucleotide sequence: TGCAGCGTTGAAGGGGCTAGCATCGAGACCCAGTACTTC.

The V call is TRBV6-1, the J call TRBJ1-5; the D gene is possibly TRBD1 (6 bases). The CDR3 loop spans 15 amino acids. Trimming pared 6 bases from V and 6 bases from J, leaving 18 bases between. In germline, CDR1 is MNHNS, CDR2 SASEGT. In DNA, the CDR3 is TGTGCCAGCAGGACAGGCGGATATGTCACTCAGCCCCAGCATTTT. Translated, it gives CASRTGGYVTQPQHF.

J is TRBJ1-1 and V is TRBV18; 7 nucleotides agree with TRBD1. Germline CDR1 and CDR2: KGHSH and LQKENI. The CDR3 is 15 amino acids. After removal of 0 bases from V and 5 bases from J, the junction contained 6 bases not matched to a gene. For the CDR3, the DNA is TGTGCCAGCTCACCACCGAGAGGGGGCGAAACTGAAGCTTTCTTT. Its protein product is CASSPPRGGETEAFF.

The chain links TRBV19 to TRBJ2-2; possible D gene TRBD1, 5 bases. The V gene lost 4 bases and the J gene lost 0 bases, with 12 bases spanning the gap. Germline V gene lookup returns CDR1 LNHDA and CDR2 SQIVND (reference sequence). The CDR3 has 16 amino acids. CDR3 sequence reads: CASSTRTPTNTGELFF. CDR3 DNA: TGTGCCAGTAGTACCAGGACACCTACGAACACCGGGGAGCTGTTTTTT.

The sample holds a few counts of this clone. The chain uses TRBV5-1 and TRBJ1-6; 7 bases are shared with TRBD1. CDR1 SGHRS and CDR2 YFSETQ come from the germline V gene. The CDR3 covers 15 residues. The J segment lost 7 bases and the V segment lost 6 bases, leaving 10 bases of the junction unmatched. CDR3 loop: CASKKGAMGNSPLHF. In DNA, the CDR3 is TGCGCCAGCAAGAAGGGGGCAATGGGCAATTCACCCCTCCACTTT.

This clone was found a few times. The rearrangement joins TRBV7-9 to TRBJ2-5; TRBD2 matches 7 bases. Unmatched junction bases numbered 1, after V lost 0 bases and J lost 0 bases. Germline V lookup: CDR1 SEHNR, CDR2 FQNEAQ (reference sequence). This CDR3 has 15 residues. CDR3 DNA sequence: TGTGCCAGCAGCTTAGCGCGGGGGTACCAAGAGACCCAGTACTTC. It encodes CASSLARGYQETQYF.

V and J are TRBV4-1 and TRBJ2-7; D is unclear. CDR1 is MGHRA and CDR2 is YSYEKL in the germline V gene. The CDR3 has 15 residues. Trimming stripped 1 base from V and 0 bases from J, with 10 bases between. CDR3 nucleotide sequence: TGCGCCAGCAGCCAAGGATTCGAAGCCTCCTACGAGCAGTACTTC. Protein product: CASSQGFEASYEQYF.

The V call is TRBV6-6, the J call TRBJ1-1; D is undetermined. V was shortened by 7 bases and J by 1 base, with 13 bases between the two germline ends. The V gene's germline CDR1 is MNHNY and CDR2 SVGAGI (reference sequence). The CDR3 contains 14 residues. CDR3 amino acids: CASNQRQTNTEAFF. As DNA, the CDR3 is TGTGCCAGCAATCAGAGGCAGACGAACACTGAAGCTTTCTTT.

The chain employs TRBV6-1 and TRBJ2-3; D might be TRBD1 (6 bases). V lost 3 bases and J lost 2, with 12 bases in between. CDR1 is MNHNS and CDR2 is SASEGT in the germline V gene. The CDR3 runs to 15 residues. Here the CDR3 reads CASSEGPGVTDTQYF. In nucleotides, the CDR3 is TGTGCCAGCAGTGAGGGTCCAGGGGTCACAGATACGCAGTATTTT.

The chain recombines TRBV6-5 with TRBJ2-1, with 8 nucleotides matching TRBD1. Germline CDR1 reads MNHEY; CDR2 reads SVGAGI. The CDR3 covers 15 residues. Trimming cost V 6 bases and J 3 bases; bases outside gene matches: 7. The CDR3: CASSLGQGNYNEQFF. The CDR3, as DNA: TGTGCCAGCAGCCTCGGACAGGGCAACTACAATGAGCAGTTCTTC.

This clone was detected a few times. The V and J genes are TRBV4-1 and TRBJ2-1, with 7 positions matching TRBD2. The CDR3 contains 14 residues. The J segment lost 6 bases and the V segment lost 6 bases, leaving 8 bases of the junction unmatched. Per germline, CDR1 MGHRA and CDR2 YSYEKL. The CDR3 sequence is CASRKGLLLNEQFF. For the CDR3, the DNA is TGCGCCAGCAGGAAGGGACTACTACTCAATGAGCAGTTCTTC.

The sample holds one count of this clone. The chain employs TRBV9 and TRBJ1-2; D not resolved. Germline lookup yields CDR1 SGDLS and CDR2 YYNGEE. With 0 bases removed from V and 0 bases from J, the gap between germline ends came to 3 bases. CDR3 length equals 13 residues. The CDR3 here is CASSVAANYGYTF. In DNA, the CDR3 is TGTGCCAGCAGCGTAGCCGCTAACTATGGCTACACCTTC.

The chain joins TRBV11-3 to TRBJ2-1; TRBD2 matches 7 bases. CDR3 length: 15 amino acids. V lost 5 bases, J lost 6 bases, and 10 bases stayed unmatched. Germline assignment: CDR1 SGHNT and CDR2 YENEEA. Here the CDR3 reads CASSRGAGLPNEQFF. CDR3 nucleotide sequence: TGTGCCAGCAGCAGAGGGGCGGGACTACCCAATGAGCAGTTCTTC.

The chain is built from TRBV7-3 and TRBJ2-5; 7 nucleotides match TRBD1. CDR3 size: 20 residues. V was pared by 1 base and J by 0 bases, with 17 bases of the junction left unmatched. CDR1 is SGHTA, CDR2 FQGTGA, per germline. The CDR3 here is CASSLRPTGPLPLDQETQYF. CDR3 in DNA: TGTGCCAGCAGCTTAAGACCGACAGGGCCCTTACCTTTAGACCAAGAGACCCAGTACTTC. Based on the CDR3 plus reference TRBV7-3 and TRBJ2-5, the full variable domain is GAGVSQTPSNKVTEKGKYVELRCDPISGHTALYWYRQSLGQGPEFLIYFQGTGAADDSGLPNDRFFAVRPEGSVSTLKIQRTERGDSAVYLCASSLRPTGPLPLDQETQYFGPGTRLLVL.

The chain has TRBV30 and TRBJ1-2; D is perhaps TRBD1 (5 bases). V shed 3 bases and J shed 7 bases, with 15 bases lying between them. Germline-derived CDR1 and CDR2 are GTSNPN and SVGIG (reference sequence). The CDR3 runs 13 residues. In nucleotides, the CDR3 is TGTGCCTGGAGCCCTATAGGGGTGGGTGGCTACACCTTC. Translating gives CAWSPIGVGGYTF. Together with reference TRBV30 and TRBJ1-2, the CDR3 gives the full variable domain: SQTIHQWPATLVQPVGSPLSLECTVEGTSNPNLYWYRQAAGRGLQLLFYSVGIGQISSEVPQNLSASRPQDRQFILSSKKLLLSDSGFYLCAWSPIGVGGYTFGSGTRLTVV.

The V and J genes are TRBV5-1 and TRBJ2-2, with D unclear. Trimming pared 0 bases from V and 0 bases from J, leaving 9 bases between. The length of the CDR3 is 16 residues. Germline V CDR1 and CDR2: SGHRS, YFSETQ. In DNA form, the CDR3 reads TGCGCCAGCAGCTTGGGGGTCCAGGCGAACACCGGGGAGCTGTTTTTT. It codes for CASSLGVQANTGELFF.

This clone was seen a few times. This chain connects TRBV5-6 to TRBJ1-4; TRBD1 might be the D (5 bases). Trimming took off 1 base at V and 5 bases at J, with 9 bases between the two ends. Germline V gene lookup returns CDR1 SGHDT and CDR2 YYEEEE. The CDR3 sequence is 14 residues long. CDR3: CASSLLGGNEKLFF. The DNA of the CDR3 is TGTGCCAGCAGCTTGTTGGGGGGAAATGAAAAACTGTTTTTT. Using reference TRBV5-6 and TRBJ1-4 for the parts outside the CDR3, the full variable domain is DAGVTQSPTHLIKTRGQQVTLRCSPKSGHDTVSWYQQALGQGPQFIFQYYEEEERQRGNFPDRFSGHQFPNYSSELNVNALLLGDSALYLCASSLLGGNEKLFFGSGTQLSVL.

CDR3: CASSSGASGELHTDTQYF. For the CDR3, the DNA is TGTGCCAGCAGTTCTGGCGCTAGCGGGGAACTACACACAGATACGCAGTATTTT. The chain combines TRBV2 with TRBJ2-3, with TRBD2 matching over 9 bases. The ends lost 5 bases at V and 2 bases at J; junction bases unmatched: 14. Germline loops: CDR1 SNHLY, CDR2 FYNNEI. This CDR3 comprises 18 residues. Filled out from reference TRBV2 and TRBJ2-3, the complete variable domain reads EPEVTQTPSHQVTQMGQEVILRCVPISNHLYFYWYRQILGQKVEFLVSFYNNEISEKSEIFDDQFSVERPDGSNFTLKIRSTKLEDSAMYFCASSSGASGELHTDTQYFGPGTRLTVL.

This sequence joins TRBV4-2 and TRBJ2-5, with 8 bases identical to TRBD2. The CDR3 is made up of 17 amino acids. CDR1 LGHNA and CDR2 YNFKEQ come from the germline V gene. V lost 4 bases, J lost 0 bases, and 10 bases stayed unmatched. The CDR3 loop is CASSRYISGVYQETQYF. The CDR3 nucleotides are TGTGCCAGCAGCCGCTATATTAGCGGGGTTTACCAAGAGACCCAGTACTTC.

The V call is TRBV9, the J call TRBJ2-3, with 9 bases fitting TRBD2. Per germline, CDR1 SGDLS and CDR2 YYNGEE. This CDR3 has 16 amino acids. Trimming cost V 3 bases and J 3 bases; bases outside gene matches: 8. The DNA of the CDR3 is TGTGCCAGCAGCGGCGAGCGGGGGGCTATGACAGATACGCAGTATTTT. It is translated as CASSGERGAMTDTQYF. The full variable domain, rest sourced from reference TRBV9 and TRBJ2-3, is DSGVTQTPKHLITATGQRVTLRCSPRSGDLSVYWYQQSLDQGLQFLIQYYNGEERAKGNILERFSAQQFPDLHSELNLSSLELGDSALYFCASSGERGAMTDTQYFGPGTRLTVL.

The chain joins TRBV6-5 to TRBJ1-4; D is ambiguous. This CDR3 is built from 13 residues. CDR1 MNHEY and CDR2 SVGAGI come from the germline V gene. V lost 2 bases and J 6 bases, leaving 7 bases between the germline ends. CDR3 DNA: TGTGCCAGCAGTTACGCTAGCGATGAAAAACTGTTTTTT. Amino acid sequence: CASSYASDEKLFF.

This chain uses TRBV5-4 with TRBJ2-7, with D perhaps TRBD1 (6 bases). V dropped 4 bases and J dropped 7 bases, with 18 bases sitting between them. CDR1 SGHNT and CDR2 YYREEE come from the germline V gene (reference sequence). This CDR3 spans 14 amino acids. The CDR3 sequence is CASSDRSRSMEQYF. The DNA of the CDR3 is TGTGCCAGCAGCGACAGGTCCCGATCTATGGAGCAGTACTTC.

This chain uses TRBV18 with TRBJ2-2; a weak D match, TRBD1 (6 bases). The CDR3 length is 17 residues. V was trimmed by 3 bases and J by 6 bases, leaving 20 bases between them. CDR1 and CDR2 from the germline V gene are KGHSH and LQKENI. CDR3 protein: CASSPREPGQSSGELFF. CDR3 sequence (DNA): TGTGCCAGCTCACCCAGAGAGCCGGGACAATCGTCCGGGGAGCTGTTTTTT.

J is TRBJ2-3 and V is TRBV4-1; 15 bases map to TRBD2. The CDR3 has 19 residues. Germline V gene sequence: CDR1 MGHRA, CDR2 YSYEKL. V was pared by 3 bases and J by 0 bases, with 7 bases of the junction left unmatched. The CDR3 spells CASSHQGLAGGLSTDTQYF. The CDR3 DNA follows: TGCGCCAGCAGCCACCAGGGACTAGCGGGGGGCCTAAGCACAGATACGCAGTATTTT.